This T cell receptor (beta chain) was recorded in a study of T cells in pancreatic ductal adenocarcinoma. Study-level results: The resected cohort was biased toward the minority with early-stage disease.

Surgery without prior neoadjuvant therapy was the treatment of the selected pancreatic ductal adenocarcinoma patients. A remark on this clone: The antigen remains unidentified.

CDR3 length: 15 amino acids. Trimming took 3 bases from V and 5 from J, leaving 17 bases between them. Germline-derived CDR1 and CDR2 are LGHNA and YNFKEQ. Sequencing was performed with immunoSEQ multiplex PCR; in TCRdb, only in-frame clones are kept and a portion is missing. The sample carries about 97,000 clones, roughly 95% recorded once. The specimen sequenced was PBMCs. The chain uses TRBV4-2 and TRBJ2-7; TRBD2 is a possible D gene (5 bases). The TCR originated in a human donor with pancreatic ductal adenocarcinoma. CDR3 in amino acids: CASSQTSSEADEQYF. The DNA of the CDR3 is TGTGCCAGCAGCCAGACGTCAAGCGAAGCGGACGAGCAGTACTTC.